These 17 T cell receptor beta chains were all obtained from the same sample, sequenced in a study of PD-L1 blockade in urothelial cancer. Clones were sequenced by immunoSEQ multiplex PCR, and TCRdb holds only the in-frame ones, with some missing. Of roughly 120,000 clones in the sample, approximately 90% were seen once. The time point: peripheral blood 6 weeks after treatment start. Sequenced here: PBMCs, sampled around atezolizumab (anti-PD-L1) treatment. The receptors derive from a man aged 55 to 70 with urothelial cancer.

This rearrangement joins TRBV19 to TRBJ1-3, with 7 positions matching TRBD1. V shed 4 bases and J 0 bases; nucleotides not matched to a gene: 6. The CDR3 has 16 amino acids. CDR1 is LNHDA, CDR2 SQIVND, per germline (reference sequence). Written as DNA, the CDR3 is TGTGCCAGTAGTAGGGACAGCGATAACTCTGGAAACACCATATATTTT. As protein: CASSRDSDNSGNTIYF.

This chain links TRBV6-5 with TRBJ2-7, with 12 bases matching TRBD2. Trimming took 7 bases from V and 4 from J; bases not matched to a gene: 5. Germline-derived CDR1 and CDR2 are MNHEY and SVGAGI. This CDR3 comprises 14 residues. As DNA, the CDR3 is TGTGCCAGCACCGGACTAGCGGGAAAGTACGAGCAGTACTTC. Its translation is CASTGLAGKYEQYF.

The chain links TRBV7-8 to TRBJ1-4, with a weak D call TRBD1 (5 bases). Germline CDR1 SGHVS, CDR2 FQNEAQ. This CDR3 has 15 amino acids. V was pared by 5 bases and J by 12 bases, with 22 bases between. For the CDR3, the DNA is TGTGCCAGCAGCCCGGGGACTAGAACGTTGGGGCAACTGTTTTTT. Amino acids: CASSPGTRTLGQLFF.

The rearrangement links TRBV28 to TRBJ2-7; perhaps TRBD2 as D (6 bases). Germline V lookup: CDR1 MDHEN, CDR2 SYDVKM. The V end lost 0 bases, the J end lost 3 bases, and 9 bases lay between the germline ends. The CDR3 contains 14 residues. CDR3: CASSLWGGLYEQYF. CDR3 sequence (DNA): TGTGCCAGCAGTTTATGGGGGGGTCTCTACGAGCAGTACTTC.

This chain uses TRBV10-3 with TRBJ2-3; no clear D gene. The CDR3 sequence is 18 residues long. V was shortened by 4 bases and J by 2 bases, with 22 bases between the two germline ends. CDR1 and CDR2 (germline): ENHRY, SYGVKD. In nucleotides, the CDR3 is TGTGCCATCAGTGCCGCCTCTTATGAGCTGGCGGCCACAGATACGCAGTATTTT. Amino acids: CAISAASYELAATDTQYF.

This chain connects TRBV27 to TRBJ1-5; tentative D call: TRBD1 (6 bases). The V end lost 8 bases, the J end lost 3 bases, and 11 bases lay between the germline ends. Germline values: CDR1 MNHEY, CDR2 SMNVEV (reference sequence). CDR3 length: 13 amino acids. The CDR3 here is CASSGQFNQPQHF. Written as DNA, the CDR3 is TGTGCCAGCTCTGGACAGTTCAATCAGCCCCAGCATTTT.

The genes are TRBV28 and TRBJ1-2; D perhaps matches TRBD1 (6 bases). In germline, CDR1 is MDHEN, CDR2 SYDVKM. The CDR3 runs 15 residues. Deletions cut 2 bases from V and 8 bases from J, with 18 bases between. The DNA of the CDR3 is TGTGCCAGCAGTTTACCGGGGGGCCTTGGGAGCGGCTACACCTTC. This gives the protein CASSLPGGLGSGYTF.

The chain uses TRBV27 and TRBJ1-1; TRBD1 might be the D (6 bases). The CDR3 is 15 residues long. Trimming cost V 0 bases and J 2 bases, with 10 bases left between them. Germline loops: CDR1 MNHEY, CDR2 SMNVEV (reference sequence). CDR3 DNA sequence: TGTGCCAGCAGTTTATCAGCAGGGGCAAACACTGAAGCTTTCTTT. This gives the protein CASSLSAGANTEAFF.

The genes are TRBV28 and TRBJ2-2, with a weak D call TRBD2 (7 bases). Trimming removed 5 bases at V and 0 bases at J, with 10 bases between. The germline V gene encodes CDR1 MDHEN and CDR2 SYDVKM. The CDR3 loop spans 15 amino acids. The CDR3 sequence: CASSRGGANTGELFF. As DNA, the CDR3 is TGTGCCAGCAGTAGGGGGGGCGCGAACACCGGGGAGCTGTTTTTT.

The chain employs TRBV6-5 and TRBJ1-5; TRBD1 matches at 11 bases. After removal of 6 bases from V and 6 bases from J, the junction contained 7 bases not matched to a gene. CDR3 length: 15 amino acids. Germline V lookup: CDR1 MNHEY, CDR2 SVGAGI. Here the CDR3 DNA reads TGTGCCAGCAGGCCCGGGACAGGGGGGAGTCAGCCCCAGCATTTT. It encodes CASRPGTGGSQPQHF.

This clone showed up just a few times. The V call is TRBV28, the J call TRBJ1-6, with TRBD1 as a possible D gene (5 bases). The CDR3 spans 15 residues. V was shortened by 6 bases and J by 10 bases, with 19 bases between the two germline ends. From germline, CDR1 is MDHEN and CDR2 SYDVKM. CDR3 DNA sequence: TGTGCCAGCAGCTTTATGGGAGGGGCGCAATCACCCCTCCACTTT. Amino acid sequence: CASSFMGGAQSPLHF.

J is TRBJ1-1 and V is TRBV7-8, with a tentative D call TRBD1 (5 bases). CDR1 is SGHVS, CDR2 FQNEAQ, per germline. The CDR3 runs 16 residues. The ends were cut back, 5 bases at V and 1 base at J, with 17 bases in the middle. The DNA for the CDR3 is TGTGCCAGCAGCGCGGGGGGGGTCCGAAGGAACACTGAAGCTTTCTTT. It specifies CASSAGGVRRNTEAFF.

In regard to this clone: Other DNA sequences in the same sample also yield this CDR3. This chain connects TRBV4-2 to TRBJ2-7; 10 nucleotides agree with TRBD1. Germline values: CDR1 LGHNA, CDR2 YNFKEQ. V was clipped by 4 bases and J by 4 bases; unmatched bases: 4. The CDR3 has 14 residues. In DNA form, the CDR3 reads TGTGCCAGCAGCCCGGGACAGGGGAATTACGAGCAGTACTTC. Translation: CASSPGQGNYEQYF.

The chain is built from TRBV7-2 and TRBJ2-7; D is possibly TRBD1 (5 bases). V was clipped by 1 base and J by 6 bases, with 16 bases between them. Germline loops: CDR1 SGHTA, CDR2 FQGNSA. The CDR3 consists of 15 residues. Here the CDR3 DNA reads TGTGCCAGCAGCTTAGGGGGCTCGCCATTGGGCGAGCAGTACTTC. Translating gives CASSLGGSPLGEQYF. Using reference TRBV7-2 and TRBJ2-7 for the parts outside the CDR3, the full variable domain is GAGVSQSPSNKVTEKGKDVELRCDPISGHTALYWYRQSLGQGLEFLIYFQGNSAPDKSGLPSDRFSAERTGGSVSTLTIQRTQQEDSAVYLCASSLGGSPLGEQYFGPGTRLTVT.

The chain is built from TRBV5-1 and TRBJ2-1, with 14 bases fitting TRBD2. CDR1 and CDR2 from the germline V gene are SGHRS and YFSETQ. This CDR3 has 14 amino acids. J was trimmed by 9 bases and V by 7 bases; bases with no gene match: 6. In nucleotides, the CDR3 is TGCGCCAGCTTGGGGACTAGCGGGGGAGGTGAGCAGTTCTTC. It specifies CASLGTSGGGEQFF.

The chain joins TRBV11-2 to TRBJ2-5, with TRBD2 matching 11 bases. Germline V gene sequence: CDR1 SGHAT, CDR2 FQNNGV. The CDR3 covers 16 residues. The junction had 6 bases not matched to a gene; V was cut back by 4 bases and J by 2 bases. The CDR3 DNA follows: TGTGCCAGCAGCTATTCCGGGACTAGCGGACAAGAGACCCAGTACTTC. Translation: CASSYSGTSGQETQYF.

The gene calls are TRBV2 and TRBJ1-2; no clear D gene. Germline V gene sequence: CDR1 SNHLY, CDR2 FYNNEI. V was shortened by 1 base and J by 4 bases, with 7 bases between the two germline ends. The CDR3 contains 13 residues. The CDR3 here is CASSEGGFYGYTF. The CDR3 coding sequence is TGTGCCAGCAGTGAAGGAGGGTTCTATGGCTACACCTTC.